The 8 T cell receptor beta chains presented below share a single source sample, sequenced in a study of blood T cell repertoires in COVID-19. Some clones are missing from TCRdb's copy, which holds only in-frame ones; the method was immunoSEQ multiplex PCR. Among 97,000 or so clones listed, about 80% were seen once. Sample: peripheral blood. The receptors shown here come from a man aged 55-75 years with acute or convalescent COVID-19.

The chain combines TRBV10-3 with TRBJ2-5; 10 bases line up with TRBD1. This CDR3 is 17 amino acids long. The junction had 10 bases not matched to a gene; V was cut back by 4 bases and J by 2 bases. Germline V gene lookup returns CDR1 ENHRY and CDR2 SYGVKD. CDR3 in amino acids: CAISGQGAGLSQETQYF. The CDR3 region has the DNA TGTGCCATCAGTGGACAGGGGGCCGGCTTAAGTCAAGAGACCCAGTACTTC.

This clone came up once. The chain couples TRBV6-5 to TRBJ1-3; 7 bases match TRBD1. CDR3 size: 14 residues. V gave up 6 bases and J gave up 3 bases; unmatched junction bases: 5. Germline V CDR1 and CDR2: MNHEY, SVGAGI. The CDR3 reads CASSPWDSGNTIYF. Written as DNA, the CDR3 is TGTGCCAGCAGCCCATGGGACAGTGGAAACACCATATATTTT.

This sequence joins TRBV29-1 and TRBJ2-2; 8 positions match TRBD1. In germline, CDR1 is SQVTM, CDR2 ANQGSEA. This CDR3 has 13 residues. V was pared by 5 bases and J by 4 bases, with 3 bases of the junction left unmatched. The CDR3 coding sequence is TGCAGCGTTCGGCAGGGGGCCACCGGGGAGCTGTTTTTT. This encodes CSVRQGATGELFF.

In DNA, the CDR3 is TGCGCCAGCAGCCAGGCGGCAGGGGGCTATGAAAAACTGTTTTTT. Its translation: CASSQAAGGYEKLFF. V gene TRBV4-3 combines with J gene TRBJ1-4, with 8 bases aligning to TRBD1. The CDR3 extends over 15 amino acids. Germline CDR1 reads LGHNA; CDR2 reads YSLEER. The J segment lost 6 bases and the V segment lost 3 bases, leaving 6 bases of the junction unmatched.

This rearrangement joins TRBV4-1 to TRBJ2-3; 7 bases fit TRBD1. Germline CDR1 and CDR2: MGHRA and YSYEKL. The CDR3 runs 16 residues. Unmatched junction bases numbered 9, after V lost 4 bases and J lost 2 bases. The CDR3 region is CASSPRPGQSTDTQYF. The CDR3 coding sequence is TGCGCCAGCAGCCCCCGACCGGGACAGTCCACAGATACGCAGTATTTT.

CDR3 loop: CASSTGTSIIYEQFF. CDR3 coding DNA: TGTGCCAGCAGTACCGGGACTAGCATAATCTATGAGCAGTTCTTC. This sequence joins TRBV7-9 and TRBJ2-1, with 9 bases identical to TRBD2. With V trimmed by 6 bases and J by 8 bases, 11 bases remained unmatched. The germline V gene has CDR1 SEHNR and CDR2 FQNEAQ (reference sequence). This CDR3 has 15 residues.

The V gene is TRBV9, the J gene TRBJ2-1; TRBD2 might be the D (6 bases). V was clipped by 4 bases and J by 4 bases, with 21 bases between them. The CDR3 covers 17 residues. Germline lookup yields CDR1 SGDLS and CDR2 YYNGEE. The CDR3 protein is CASSTPSPSASYNEQFF. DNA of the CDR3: TGTGCCAGCAGCACTCCCTCCCCTAGCGCCTCATACAATGAGCAGTTCTTC.

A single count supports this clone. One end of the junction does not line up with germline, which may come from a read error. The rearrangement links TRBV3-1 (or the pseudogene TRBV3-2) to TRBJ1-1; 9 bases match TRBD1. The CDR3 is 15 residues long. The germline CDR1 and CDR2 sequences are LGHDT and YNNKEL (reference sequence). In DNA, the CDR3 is TGTACCAGCAGCGTTACCGGGACAGGGCCCACTGAAGCTTTCTTT. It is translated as CTSSVTGTGPTEAFF.